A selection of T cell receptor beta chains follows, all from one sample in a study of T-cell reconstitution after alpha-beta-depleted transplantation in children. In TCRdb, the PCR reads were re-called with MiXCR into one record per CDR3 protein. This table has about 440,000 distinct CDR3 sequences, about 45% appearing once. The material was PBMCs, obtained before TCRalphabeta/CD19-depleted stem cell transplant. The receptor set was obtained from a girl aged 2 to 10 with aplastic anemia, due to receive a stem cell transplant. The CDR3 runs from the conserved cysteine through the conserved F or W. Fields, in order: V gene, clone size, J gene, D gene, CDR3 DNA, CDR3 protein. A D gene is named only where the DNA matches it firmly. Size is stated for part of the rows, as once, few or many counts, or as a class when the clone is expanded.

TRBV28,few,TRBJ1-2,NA,TGTGCCAGCACCGCGTCCGCTAACTATGGCTACACCTTC,CASTASANYGYTF
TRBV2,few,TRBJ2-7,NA,TGTGCCAGCAGTGAAGCTCTGACAGGCGGCTCCTACGAGCAGTACTTC,CASSEALTGGSYEQYF
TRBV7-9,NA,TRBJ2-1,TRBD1,TGTGCCAGCAGTAAGTCCGACAGGGTTGACAATGAGCAGTTCTTC,CASSKSDRVDNEQFF
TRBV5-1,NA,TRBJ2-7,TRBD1,TGCGCCAGCAGCTTGAGTGGGGACAGGAGGTACGAGCAGTACTTC,CASSLSGDRRYEQYF
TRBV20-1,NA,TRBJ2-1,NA,TGCAGTGCTAGCGGGAGAGGCGATTACAATGAGCAGTTCTTC,CSASGRGDYNEQFF
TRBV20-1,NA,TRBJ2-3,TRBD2,TGCAGTGCTAGAGATTGGCAGCGGGAGGAGGTAGATACGCAGTATTTT,CSARDWQREEVDTQYF
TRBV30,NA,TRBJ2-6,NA,TGTGCCTGGAGTGTACTGGGCATCTCTGGGGCCAACGTCCTGACTTTC,CAWSVLGISGANVLTF
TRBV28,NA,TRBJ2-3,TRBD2,TGTGCCAGCAGTTTGTCACGACTAGCGGGAGGATCAGATGCAAGCACAGATACGCAGTATTTT,CASSLSRLAGGSDASTDTQYF
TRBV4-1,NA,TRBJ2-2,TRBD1,TGCGCCAGCAGCCAAGACGTGGACAGGGGGTCCGGGGAGCTGTTTTTT,CASSQDVDRGSGELFF
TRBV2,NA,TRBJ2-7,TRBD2,TGTGCCACCGGGGGGAAAAGGCAGTACTTC,CATGGKRQYF
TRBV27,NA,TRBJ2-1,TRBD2,TGTGCCAGCAGTTTATCGACGAATGGGCTAGCGGGGGGACGAACCTACAATGAGCAGTTCTTC,CASSLSTNGLAGGRTYNEQFF
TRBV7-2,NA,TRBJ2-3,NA,TGTGCCAGCAGCTTTCTGGTGGGGGGCAGCACAGATACGCAGTATTTT,CASSFLVGGSTDTQYF
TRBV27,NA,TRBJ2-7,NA,TGTGCCAGCAGTCCCCTAAGGACAGTCCCAGGGGAGCAGTACTTC,CASSPLRTVPGEQYF
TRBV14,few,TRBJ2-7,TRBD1,TGTGCCAGCAGCAGGACAGGTCACGAGCAGTACTTC,CASSRTGHEQYF
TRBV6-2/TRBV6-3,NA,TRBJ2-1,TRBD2,TGTGCCAGCAGAGGTAGCGGGAAGGGTGAGCAGTTCTTC,CASRGSGKGEQFF